This T cell receptor beta chain was captured in a study of T cell responses to AZD1222 COVID-19 vaccine (dated by TCRdb to 2020 to 2022). About the study as a whole: AZD1222 recipients with second doses at about 4 weeks or about 12 weeks were pooled, because spike-specific TCR depth and breadth did not differ between schedules. A total of under 250 trial participants underwent TCR sequencing, of whom 207 had received two doses of AZD1222 and about 25 had received two doses of the MenACWY control vaccine. Enrollment into the trials was organized by age into subgroups of 18-55, 56-69 and 70-plus years, and those subgroups contained around 150, 28 and 57 TCR-sequenced participants, respectively. Beyond this particular receptor, the publication reports: Only a handful of AZD1222 recipients were SARS-CoV-2 seropositive at baseline, limiting conclusions about previously exposed vaccinees. The vaccine-associated CD4 TCRs covered the entire spike protein, and the dominant responses fell in regions 160-218 and 743-854. Nearly half of unique spike-specific TCRs reportedly recognized epitopes outside regions mutated in the B.1.351 and B.1.1.7 variants. Spike-specific TCR breadth and depth rose significantly after two AZD1222 doses compared with day 0 and with MenACWY recipients. Because no day 14 peak-response samples were available, the repertoires could be characterized only after the peak T cell response. In the small 56-69-year group, the increase in depth fell short of significance, most likely because of low power. Participants were mostly white British, with more females than males. The authors suggested clonal diversity may have been underestimated.

As for this clone: This clone's antigen is unknown. No much larger clonotype is one base removed from it; base qualities were not supplied.

Taken with the paper, the label for time point translates to: baseline before first vaccination. The vaccinee samples were drawn from two UK trials, COV001 and COV002, one of which was a single-blind randomized controlled phase 2/3 trial testing AZD1222 (ChAdOx1 nCoV-19) in healthy adults. For TCRbeta chain sequencing, PBMC samples from trial participants were taken at day 0 and at day 28 after the second dose. The CDR3 regions of human TCRbeta chains were analyzed by immunosequencing. In the authors' own workflow: TCRs in the repertoires were matched against a reference library of SARS-CoV-2-specific TCRs that had been generated with the MIRA antigen-specificity platform. Breadth meant the fraction of unique TCRs that were SARS-CoV-2-associated, whereas depth meant the fraction of total T cells that were SARS-CoV-2-associated. Using the MIRA data, every spike-specific TCR was mapped to the spike region that the TCR reacted to and assigned to either a CD4 or a CD8 class. Log10-transformed breadth and depth values were compared by one-way ANOVA with Sidak's multiple comparisons tests. The source is immuneACCESS, and TCRdb retained only in-frame sequences with V and J called. Part of the clones is not carried over; for the studies checked, unresolved V genes explain less than half of this, and the remainder is unexplained. For V, J and clone size, that table is used; D and trimming come from the DNA. This sample gives 150,000 or so clones in total; 70% to 90% of them show up just once. Around 2.3% of the sample is taken by the ten largest.

From cysteine to phenylalanine, the CDR3 is 18 amino acids long. The sequence is cut down to CDR3 DNA, 54 bases in frame from base 1. V lost 4 bases and J lost 5 bases, and the count of bases not matched to a germline gene is 19. Via the germline V gene (reference sequence), CDR1 is LGHDT and CDR2 YNNKEL. The chain is encoded by TRBV3-1 (or the pseudogene TRBV3-2) joined to TRBJ1-2, with 7 central nucleotides matching TRBD1. The sequence was obtained from an adult in good health. This specimen was peripheral blood, taken on day 0 of AZD1222 vaccination. CDR3 protein: CASSRRDSLFYGGYGYTF. Read as DNA, the sequence is TGTGCCAGCAGCCGGAGGGACAGTCTATTCTATGGCGGGTATGGCTACACCTTC.